This record concerns one T cell receptor beta chain sequence. Its antigen is not identified. These data come from a study of shared clonotypes between healthy human individuals. Study-level findings and limits: Sorted-subset sequencing was shown by rarefaction to be incomplete despite large depth. The low donor count limited represented genetic and exposure-history diversity.

Subsets obtained from CD4+ cells comprised CD45RA+ naive and CD45RA-negative memory cells. The data were produced by immunoSEQ multiplex PCR, yet TCRdb's version contains in-frame clones alone and is incomplete. The sample has 2 million to 2.5 million clones; 95% are singletons. Sample: naive CD4+ T cells sorted from blood. Subset defined: CD45RA+ positively selected. The origin of this receptor is a young man in good health.

The CDR3 region is CASTKAGLPQETQYF. In nucleotides, the CDR3 is TGTGCCAGCACAAAAGCGGGGCTACCCCAAGAGACCCAGTACTTC. The chain links TRBV6-5 to TRBJ2-5; 7 bases agree with TRBD2. The germline V gene has CDR1 MNHEY and CDR2 SVGAGI. This CDR3 comprises 15 residues. Trimming took 7 bases from V and 1 from J; bases not matched to a gene: 9.